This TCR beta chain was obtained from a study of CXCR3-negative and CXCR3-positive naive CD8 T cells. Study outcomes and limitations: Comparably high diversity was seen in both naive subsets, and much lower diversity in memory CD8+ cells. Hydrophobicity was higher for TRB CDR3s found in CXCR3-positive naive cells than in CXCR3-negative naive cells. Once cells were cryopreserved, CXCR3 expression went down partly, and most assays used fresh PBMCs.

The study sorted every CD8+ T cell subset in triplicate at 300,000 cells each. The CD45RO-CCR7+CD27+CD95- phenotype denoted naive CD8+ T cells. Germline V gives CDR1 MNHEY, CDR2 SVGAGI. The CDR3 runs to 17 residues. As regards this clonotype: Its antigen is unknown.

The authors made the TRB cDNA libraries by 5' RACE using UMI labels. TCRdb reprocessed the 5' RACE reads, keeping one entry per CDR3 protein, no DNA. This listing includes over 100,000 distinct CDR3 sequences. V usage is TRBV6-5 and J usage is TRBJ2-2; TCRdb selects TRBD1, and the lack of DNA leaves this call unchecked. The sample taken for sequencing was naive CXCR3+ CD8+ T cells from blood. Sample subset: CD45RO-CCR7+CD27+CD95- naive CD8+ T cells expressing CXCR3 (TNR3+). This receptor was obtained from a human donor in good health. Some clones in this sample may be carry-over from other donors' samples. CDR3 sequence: CASSTRQGPRVFGELFF.